This is a list of T cell receptor beta chains from one sample in a study of CD4 T cells in relation to SARS-CoV-2 and coronaviruses. Which antigens these TCRs recognize remains unknown. The table came from immunoSEQ multiplex PCR; TCRdb's copy has only in-frame clones and leaves some out. The sample consists of some 25,000 clones, 70% to 80% of them appearing once. Sequencing was done on a sample of CD4+ T cells from PBMCs, cultured in vitro. The source of these receptors is a human donor in good health. Both conserved end residues are trimmed from each CDR3. Clone size, where shown, is once, few, many, or a class for clones that have expanded.

abundance: .; j_gene: TRBJ2-7; v_gene: TRBV3-1/TRBV3-2; len: 13; CDR3aa: ASSPPTSGSHEQY
abundance: .; j_gene: TRBJ2-3; v_gene: TRBV4-3; len: 12; CDR3aa: ASSPSGSTDTQY
abundance: .; j_gene: TRBJ1-6; v_gene: TRBV6-6; len: 13; CDR3aa: ASSYSGSFGSPLH
abundance: .; j_gene: TRBJ2-3; v_gene: TRBV5-1; len: 13; CDR3aa: ASSGGQGIPDTQY
abundance: .; j_gene: TRBJ2-5; v_gene: TRBV12-5; len: 11; CDR3aa: ASGLQPGETQY
abundance: .; j_gene: TRBJ1-6; v_gene: TRBV15; len: 11; CDR3aa: ATSKDRGSPLH
abundance: .; j_gene: TRBJ2-4; v_gene: TRBV2; len: 15; CDR3aa: ASSEEGPSPDKNIQY
abundance: .; j_gene: TRBJ1-3; v_gene: TRBV4-3; len: 13; CDR3aa: ASSQGTFLGNTIY
abundance: .; j_gene: TRBJ1-4; v_gene: TRBV5-1; len: 14; CDR3aa: ASSKGDSATNEKLF
abundance: .; j_gene: TRBJ1-5; v_gene: TRBV19; len: 13; CDR3aa: ASSPTGHSSSAQH
abundance: .; j_gene: TRBJ2-3; v_gene: TRBV5-1; len: 15; CDR3aa: ASSSNPGLADVDTQY
abundance: .; j_gene: TRBJ1-2; v_gene: TRBV6-1; len: 9; CDR3aa: ASSEFLGYT
abundance: .; j_gene: TRBJ1-4; v_gene: TRBV9; len: 14; CDR3aa: ASSKRGDRANEKLF
abundance: .; j_gene: TRBJ2-7; v_gene: TRBV10-3; len: 11; CDR3aa: AISGQAAYEQY
abundance: .; j_gene: TRBJ1-5; v_gene: TRBV6-6; len: 12; CDR3aa: ASSYSEGWQPQH
abundance: few; j_gene: TRBJ1-5; v_gene: TRBV2; len: 13; CDR3aa: ASSRTGTGAQPQH
abundance: .; j_gene: TRBJ2-5; v_gene: TRBV6-1; len: 12; CDR3aa: ASSEAKTWETQY
abundance: .; j_gene: TRBJ2-1; v_gene: TRBV3-1/TRBV3-2; len: 13; CDR3aa: ASSRTSGSRGEQF
abundance: .; j_gene: TRBJ1-5; v_gene: TRBV7-2; len: 15; CDR3aa: ASSLGTGLTSNQPQH
abundance: .; j_gene: TRBJ1-3; v_gene: TRBV3-1/TRBV3-2; len: 11; CDR3aa: ASRGIAGNTIY
abundance: .; j_gene: TRBJ2-7; v_gene: TRBV7-9; len: 12; CDR3aa: ASSYDRAVYEQY
abundance: .; j_gene: TRBJ2-7; v_gene: TRBV13; len: 11; CDR3aa: ASSVGTPGEQY
abundance: .; j_gene: TRBJ2-7; v_gene: TRBV7-2; len: 12; CDR3aa: ASSPRRASYEQY
abundance: .; j_gene: TRBJ2-6; v_gene: TRBV6-2/TRBV6-3; len: 16; CDR3aa: ASSSPRGGGFGANVLT
abundance: .; j_gene: TRBJ2-7; v_gene: TRBV7-2; len: 13; CDR3aa: ASSFFGQGRGEQY
abundance: .; j_gene: TRBJ2-3; v_gene: TRBV5-1; len: 14; CDR3aa: ASTPSGGPTTDTQY
abundance: .; j_gene: TRBJ2-1; v_gene: TRBV7-9; len: 11; CDR3aa: ASSYDTYNEQF
abundance: .; j_gene: TRBJ2-5; v_gene: TRBV6-5; len: 13; CDR3aa: ASSSPAGGRETQY
abundance: .; j_gene: TRBJ2-3; v_gene: TRBV3-1/TRBV3-2; len: 13; CDR3aa: ASAPGLAGVDTQY
abundance: .; j_gene: TRBJ1-1; v_gene: TRBV12-3/TRBV12-4; len: 10; CDR3aa: ASSLLGWEAF
abundance: few; j_gene: TRBJ2-3; v_gene: TRBV7-2; len: 12; CDR3aa: ASSLGAGLDTQY
abundance: .; j_gene: TRBJ2-5; v_gene: TRBV7-2; len: 11; CDR3aa: ASTSGREETQY
abundance: .; j_gene: TRBJ1-2; v_gene: TRBV7-8; len: 12; CDR3aa: ASSRGPGAGGYT
abundance: .; j_gene: TRBJ2-1; v_gene: TRBV7-9; len: 12; CDR3aa: ASNIGIAYNEQF
abundance: .; j_gene: TRBJ2-2; v_gene: TRBV7-6; len: 16; CDR3aa: ASSSSVGFGSNTGELF
abundance: .; j_gene: TRBJ2-3; v_gene: TRBV4-3; len: 14; CDR3aa: ASSQDGTAGGWAQY
abundance: .; j_gene: TRBJ1-5; v_gene: TRBV6-2/TRBV6-3; len: 11; CDR3aa: ASSYGRSQPQH
abundance: .; j_gene: TRBJ1-5; v_gene: TRBV6-5; len: 12; CDR3aa: ASSYGGANQPQH
abundance: .; j_gene: TRBJ2-7; v_gene: TRBV6-6; len: 12; CDR3aa: ASSQTTGGPSQY
abundance: .; j_gene: TRBJ2-3; v_gene: TRBV11-2; len: 10; CDR3aa: ASSSGADTQY
abundance: .; j_gene: TRBJ2-3; v_gene: TRBV25-1; len: 15; CDR3aa: ASSVGVSGGAGDTQY
abundance: once; j_gene: TRBJ2-3; v_gene: TRBV25-1; len: 14; CDR3aa: ASSEYTGLATDTQY
abundance: .; j_gene: TRBJ2-7; v_gene: TRBV6-5; len: 9; CDR3aa: ASYDYYEQY
abundance: .; j_gene: TRBJ2-2; v_gene: TRBV18; len: 13; CDR3aa: ASSPPGVYSGELF
abundance: .; j_gene: TRBJ2-3; v_gene: TRBV5-6; len: 15; CDR3aa: ASSLRLAGGNTDTQY
abundance: few; j_gene: TRBJ1-2; v_gene: TRBV4-3; len: 12; CDR3aa: ASSQVGSSYGYT